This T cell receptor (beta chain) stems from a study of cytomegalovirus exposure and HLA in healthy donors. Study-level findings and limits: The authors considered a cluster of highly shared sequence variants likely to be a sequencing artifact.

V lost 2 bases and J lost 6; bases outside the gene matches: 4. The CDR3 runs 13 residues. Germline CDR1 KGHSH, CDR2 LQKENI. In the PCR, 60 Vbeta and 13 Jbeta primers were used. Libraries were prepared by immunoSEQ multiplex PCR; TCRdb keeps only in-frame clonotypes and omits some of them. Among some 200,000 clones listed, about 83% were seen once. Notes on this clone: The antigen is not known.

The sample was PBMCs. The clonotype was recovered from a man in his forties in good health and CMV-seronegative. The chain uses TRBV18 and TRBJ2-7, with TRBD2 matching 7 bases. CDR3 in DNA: TGTGCCAGCTCACCAAACGGGGAGGGCGAGCAGTACTTC. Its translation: CASSPNGEGEQYF.